Below, one TCR beta chain is given with its context. Antigen specificity is unknown. J lost 4 bases, V lost 3 bases, and 8 bases had no gene match. In germline, CDR1 is SGDLS, CDR2 YYNGEE. The CDR3 covers 16 residues. This record belongs to a study of CD8+ T cells in alopecia areata. Turning to the study itself: Those patients who were treated received oral tofacitinib, which was given at 5 to 10 mg twice daily for moderate-to-severe alopecia areata.

Sequencing used cDNA as its template, made by extracting RNA and reverse transcribing it. Data came from immunoSEQ multiplex PCR; TCRdb stores just in-frame clones and leaves some out. The sample consists of about 210,000 clones, roughly 44% of them appearing once. Study-level points and caveats: Whether baseline CD8+ expansion is linked to response remains uncertain, given a single nonresponder.

Treatment of the sample: oral pan-JAK inhibitor, 5-10 mg twice daily. Peripheral blood and lesional scalp punch biopsies came from alopecia areata patients. The origin of this receptor is a human donor with alopecia areata. Here the sequenced sample was CD4+ T cells sorted from blood, taken at approximately week 37, from a patient treated with tofacitinib. The rearrangement joins TRBV9 to TRBJ2-3; 10 nucleotides align to TRBD1. The CDR3 DNA reads as TGTGCCAGCAGCGCGGTCCCCGGGACAGGGGCAGATACGCAGTATTTT. Protein sequence: CASSAVPGTGADTQYF.